The next 7 T cell receptor beta chains were all read from a single sample in a study of T cell responses to AZD1222 COVID-19 vaccine. The assay was immunoSEQ multiplex PCR, and TCRdb's table has in-frame clones only and misses some. The sample includes 150,000 to 200,000 clones, around 86% of them seen just once. The specimen was peripheral blood, collected on day 0 of MenACWY control vaccination. Receptor source: an adult in good health.

J is TRBJ2-3 and V is TRBV6-5; D gene uncertain. Trimming took off 2 bases at V and 5 bases at J, with 11 bases between the two ends. CDR3 length: 14 residues. CDR1 is MNHEY, CDR2 SVGAGI, per germline. CDR3 in amino acids: CASSYDSAEDTQYF. The CDR3 DNA reads TGTGCCAGCAGTTACGACTCGGCCGAAGATACGCAGTATTTT.

This clone occurred a few times. The rearrangement links TRBV19 to TRBJ2-3, with TRBD2 matching over 8 bases. Trimming cost V 2 bases and J 0 bases; bases outside gene matches: 4. Germline values: CDR1 LNHDA, CDR2 SQIVND (reference sequence). CDR3 size: 16 residues. CDR3 in DNA: TGTGCCAGTAGTATAAAGGTAGCGGGGAGCACAGATACGCAGTATTTT. This translates into CASSIKVAGSTDTQYF.

This chain joins TRBV3-1 (or the pseudogene TRBV3-2) and TRBJ2-7; D is undetermined. The CDR3 covers 11 residues. Trimming took off 3 bases at V and 3 bases at J, with 3 bases between the two ends. The germline gives CDR1 LGHDT, CDR2 YNNKEL (reference sequence). The CDR3 region has the DNA TGTGCCAGCAGCCAGTTCTACGAGCAGTACTTC. It yields the protein CASSQFYEQYF.

The gene calls are TRBV14 and TRBJ1-6; D is uncertain. Germline V gene data show CDR1 as SGHDN and CDR2 as FVKESK. This CDR3 is 15 amino acids long. V lost 1 base to trimming and J lost 5 bases, with 9 bases between them. The CDR3 DNA reads as TGTGCCAGCAGCCAAGCGGCAAACCATAATTCACCCCTCCACTTT. This gives the protein CASSQAANHNSPLHF.

V and J are TRBV3-1 (or the pseudogene TRBV3-2) and TRBJ1-1; D perhaps matches TRBD1 (6 bases). Trimming removed 4 bases from V and 5 bases from J, with 17 bases in between. Germline V gene data show CDR1 as LGHDT and CDR2 as YNNKEL (reference sequence). The length of the CDR3 is 15 residues. This CDR3 is CASSRRTGSRTEAFF. In nucleotides, the CDR3 is TGTGCCAGCAGCCGGCGTACAGGGAGTAGGACTGAAGCTTTCTTT.

This chain joins TRBV3-1 (or the pseudogene TRBV3-2) and TRBJ2-5; D gene uncertain. V lost 0 bases and J 5 bases, leaving 7 bases between the germline ends. The CDR3 loop spans 13 amino acids. CDR1 LGHDT and CDR2 YNNKEL come from the germline V gene (reference sequence). The CDR3 region is CASSQDHGETQYF. The CDR3 region has the DNA TGTGCCAGCAGCCAAGACCACGGGGAGACCCAGTACTTC.

The chain links TRBV27 to TRBJ1-5; D gene uncertain. CDR1 and CDR2 (germline): MNHEY, SMNVEV (reference sequence). V was shortened by 1 base and J by 2 bases, with 9 bases between the two germline ends. This CDR3 region has 15 residues. This chain's CDR3 is CASSLYGEGNQPQHF. CDR3 in DNA: TGTGCCAGCAGTTTATACGGGGAGGGCAATCAGCCCCAGCATTTT.